The 32 T cell receptor beta chains in this list originate from one sample, sequenced in a study of cytomegalovirus exposure and HLA in healthy donors. Vbeta (60) and Jbeta (13) primers were used in the PCR. This table comes from immunoSEQ multiplex PCR, and its TCRdb copy is limited to in-frame clones, with some not included. The table lists about 120,000 clones, around 77% of them singletons. Sequencing was done on a sample of PBMCs. Every receptor here comes from a male donor in good health and CMV-seropositive.

J is TRBJ2-3 and V is TRBV5-4, with a possible D match to TRBD2 (5 bases). Germline values: CDR1 SGHNT, CDR2 YYREEE (reference sequence). The CDR3 runs 15 residues. V gave up 0 bases and J gave up 5 bases, with 13 bases separating them. CDR3 in amino acids: CASSLGSRVGDTQYF. The CDR3 coding sequence is TGTGCCAGCAGCTTGGGTTCGCGGGTGGGAGATACGCAGTATTTT.

This clone was recorded only once. CDR3 sequence (DNA): TGTGCCAGCAGCGTCGACTTGACCGGGGAGCTGTTTTTT. Translated: CASSVDLTGELFF. This chain joins TRBV7-9 and TRBJ2-2, with D hard to call. CDR3 length: 13 amino acids. V gave up 5 bases and J gave up 5 bases, with 9 bases separating them. In germline, CDR1 is SEHNR, CDR2 FQNEAQ (reference sequence).

This chain uses TRBV7-7 with TRBJ1-3, with 12 bases aligning to TRBD1. V was pared by 5 bases and J by 4 bases, with 3 bases of the junction left unmatched. Germline CDR1 is SSHAT and CDR2 is FNYEAQ (reference sequence). This CDR3 spans 15 amino acids. CDR3 residues: CASSAGTGGGNTIYF. The CDR3 DNA is TGTGCCAGCAGCGCCGGGACAGGGGGCGGAAACACCATATATTTT.

This sequence joins TRBV28 and TRBJ2-1, with 11 nucleotides matching TRBD2. The CDR3 is made up of 14 amino acids. Germline CDR1 MDHEN, CDR2 SYDVKM. With V trimmed by 6 bases and J by 4 bases, 2 bases remained unmatched. In DNA form, the CDR3 reads TGTGCCAGCAGGACTAGCGGGGAATACAATGAGCAGTTCTTC. This codes for CASRTSGEYNEQFF.

The sample holds a few counts of this clone. A junction end diverges from the germline sequence, so it may reflect a read error. J is TRBJ2-7 and V is TRBV10-3; TRBD1 is a possible D gene (5 bases). This CDR3 region has 16 residues. Per germline, CDR1 ENHRY and CDR2 SYGVKD. The CDR3 loop is CASSGVRETASYEQYF. The DNA of the CDR3 is TGTGCCAGCAGTGGGGTCCGAGAGACAGCCTCCTACGAGCAGTACTTC.

This sequence joins TRBV10-3 and TRBJ1-1, with a weak D call TRBD1 (6 bases). The CDR3 length is 14 residues. Germline CDR1 reads ENHRY; CDR2 reads SYGVKD. Trimming stripped 2 bases from V and 0 bases from J, with 7 bases between. The CDR3 nucleotides are TGTGCCATCAGTGAGACAGGGATGAACACTGAAGCTTTCTTT. It encodes CAISETGMNTEAFF.

The chain recombines TRBV4-2 with TRBJ2-5; D might be TRBD2 (7 bases). The V and J ends lost 5 bases and 5 bases respectively, with 24 bases between them. Germline CDR1 LGHNA, CDR2 YNFKEQ. The CDR3 spans 17 residues. CDR3 loop: CASSLSGGASVGETQYF. The CDR3 bases are TGTGCCAGCAGCTTGAGTGGGGGGGCCTCCGTCGGGGAGACCCAGTACTTC.

The V call is TRBV11-1, the J call TRBJ2-7, with 7 bases aligning to TRBD1. Germline V CDR1 and CDR2: SGHAT, FQDESV (reference sequence). CDR3 length: 14 amino acids. V gave up 5 bases and J gave up 2 bases; unmatched junction bases: 6. This chain's CDR3 is CASSQSQGPYEQYF. The CDR3 bases are TGTGCCAGCAGCCAATCACAGGGGCCCTACGAGCAGTACTTC.

The chain is built from TRBV6-5 and TRBJ2-1, with TRBD2 matching over 7 bases. CDR1 is MNHEY, CDR2 SVGAGI, per germline. The CDR3 contains 16 residues. Trimming removed 2 bases from V and 1 base from J; junction bases left unmatched: 5. DNA for the CDR3: TGTGCCAGCAGTTACGACGGGGGGTGGTCCTACAATGAGCAGTTCTTC. Amino acids: CASSYDGGWSYNEQFF.

Only a few counts were recorded for this clone. V is TRBV5-4 and J is TRBJ2-3, with a weak D call TRBD1 (6 bases). The CDR3 has 14 residues. The V gene's germline CDR1 is SGHNT and CDR2 YYREEE (reference sequence). Trimming took off 5 bases at V and 5 bases at J, with 15 bases between the two ends. CDR3 nucleotide sequence: TGTGCCAGCAGGTCGTGGGGGCCCGTAGATACGCAGTATTTT. Its translation is CASRSWGPVDTQYF.

This chain uses TRBV4-1 with TRBJ2-2; 12 positions match TRBD2. Per the germline V gene, CDR1 is MGHRA and CDR2 is YSYEKL. Trimming at V came to 5 bases and at J to 6 bases, leaving 7 bases not matched to a gene. This CDR3 spans 16 amino acids. Written as DNA, the CDR3 is TGCGCCAGCAGCTCACCTAGCGGGAGGGCGCCCGGGGAGCTGTTTTTT. It encodes CASSSPSGRAPGELFF.

The chain recombines TRBV4-1 with TRBJ2-1; 8 bases agree with TRBD2. The CDR3 loop spans 16 amino acids. With V trimmed by 1 base and J by 7 bases, 9 bases remained unmatched. Germline V lookup: CDR1 MGHRA, CDR2 YSYEKL. The CDR3 DNA reads as TGCGCCAGCAGCCAAGTGTTAGCGGGGTATAAGAATGAGCAGTTCTTC. Its translation is CASSQVLAGYKNEQFF.

This clone was seen more than once but under ten times. The CDR3 sequence: CASSFGTGDTEAFF. The CDR3 DNA is TGCGCCAGCAGCTTCGGGACAGGGGACACTGAAGCTTTCTTT. This chain connects TRBV5-1 to TRBJ1-1; 10 nucleotides line up with TRBD1. This CDR3 has 14 amino acids. CDR1 is SGHRS, CDR2 YFSETQ, per germline. J gave up 3 bases and V 2 bases, and 1 base lay outside the gene matches.

The chain has TRBV7-2 and TRBJ1-1, with a weak D call TRBD1 (5 bases). Germline V CDR1 and CDR2: SGHTA, FQGNSA. With 1 base removed from V and 1 base from J, the gap between germline ends came to 7 bases. The CDR3 length is 14 residues. Here the CDR3 reads CASSLGRANTEAFF. CDR3 bases: TGTGCCAGCAGCTTAGGCAGGGCGAACACTGAAGCTTTCTTT.

This clone was recorded only once. This chain connects TRBV6-5 to TRBJ2-7; 11 nucleotides align to TRBD1. The trim removed 6 bases at V and 5 bases at J, leaving 6 bases unmatched. Germline V lookup: CDR1 MNHEY, CDR2 SVGAGI. This CDR3 region has 14 residues. The CDR3 bases are TGTGCCAGCAGCCGGGGACAGGGGGTTCACGAGCAGTACTTC. Amino acids: CASSRGQGVHEQYF.

The chain is built from TRBV6-5 and TRBJ2-5; D ambiguous. This CDR3 region has 12 residues. Trimming removed 5 bases at V and 4 bases at J, with 8 bases between. The germline gives CDR1 MNHEY, CDR2 SVGAGI. CDR3 protein: CASSGLGETQYF. CDR3 bases: TGTGCCAGCAGTGGTCTCGGAGAGACCCAGTACTTC.

Remarks on this clone: This CDR3 is also generated by other DNA sequences in the sample. The chain has TRBV30 and TRBJ1-2; D gene unclear. The V gene lost 0 bases and the J gene lost 0 bases, with 29 bases spanning the gap. The CDR3 totals 21 residues. CDR1 GTSNPN and CDR2 SVGIG come from the germline V gene (reference sequence). In nucleotides, the CDR3 is TGTGCCTGGAGTGTAAGTGCGGCATGGCAATCCCCTTCCCGGACTAACTATGGCTACACCTTC. It translates to CAWSVSAAWQSPSRTNYGYTF.

The sample holds one count of this clone. The rearrangement uses TRBV7-2 and TRBJ1-3; D call uncertain. The CDR3 runs to 16 residues. Germline CDR1 SGHTA, CDR2 FQGNSA. The germline V and J ends were trimmed by 3 bases and 0 bases, with 12 bases remaining between them. CDR3 sequence reads: CASSFGLRTSGNTIYF. The CDR3 coding sequence is TGTGCCAGCAGCTTCGGACTCAGGACCTCTGGAAACACCATATATTTT.

This rearrangement joins TRBV5-4 to TRBJ2-7; D is unresolved. The V and J ends lost 4 bases and 5 bases respectively, with 13 bases between them. CDR3 length: 13 amino acids. CDR1 is SGHNT and CDR2 is YYREEE in the germline V gene (reference sequence). The CDR3 DNA reads as TGTGCCAGCAGCAGAGCGTCTGGAGACGAGCAGTACTTC. Its protein product is CASSRASGDEQYF.

The V call is TRBV6-5, the J call TRBJ1-1; TRBD1 agrees at 11 bases. With V trimmed by 6 bases and J by 5 bases, 8 bases remained unmatched. Germline V lookup: CDR1 MNHEY, CDR2 SVGAGI. This CDR3 has 15 residues. The CDR3 protein is CASRVLGQGGTEAFF. CDR3 coding DNA: TGTGCCAGCAGGGTCCTGGGACAGGGGGGAACTGAAGCTTTCTTT.

Written as DNA, the CDR3 is TGTGCCAGCAGCCGAGTGGGGCACCCGGGCACTGAAGCTTTCTTT. This gives the protein CASSRVGHPGTEAFF. The V call is TRBV28, the J call TRBJ1-1; a weak D match, TRBD1 (5 bases). Germline lookup yields CDR1 MDHEN and CDR2 SYDVKM. The CDR3 consists of 15 residues. Trimming shortened V by 6 bases and J by 4 bases, and 18 bases separated the two germline ends.

The genes are TRBV7-2 and TRBJ1-4, with D tentatively TRBD1 (6 bases). In germline, CDR1 is SGHTA, CDR2 FQGNSA. V was clipped by 5 bases and J by 6 bases, with 13 bases between them. The CDR3 has 14 residues. The CDR3 spells CASSPMGGHEKLFF. Here the CDR3 DNA reads TGTGCCAGCAGCCCGATGGGGGGGCATGAAAAACTGTTTTTT.

The rearrangement links TRBV11-3 to TRBJ1-1, with a weak D call TRBD1 (5 bases). Germline lookup yields CDR1 SGHNT and CDR2 YENEEA. The CDR3 spans 14 residues. V was cut by 2 bases and J by 3 bases, with 10 bases left in between. The CDR3 coding sequence is TGTGCCAGCAGCTTACGGGGAGGGGACACTGAAGCTTTCTTT. It is translated as CASSLRGGDTEAFF. Together with reference TRBV11-3 and TRBJ1-1, the CDR3 gives the full variable domain: EAGVVQSPRYKIIEKKQPVAFWCNPISGHNTLYWYLQNLGQGPELLIRYENEEAVDDSQLPKDRFSAERLKGVDSTLKIQPAELGDSAVYLCASSLRGGDTEAFFGQGTRLTVV.

This clone came up once. This rearrangement joins TRBV7-9 to TRBJ2-2, with 8 bases matching TRBD2. From germline, CDR1 is SEHNR and CDR2 FQNEAQ (reference sequence). After removal of 6 bases from V and 4 bases from J, the junction contained 7 bases not matched to a gene. There are 15 residues in the CDR3. Here the CDR3 reads CASSNLAGSTGELFF. The CDR3 DNA reads TGTGCCAGCAGTAACTTAGCGGGGAGCACCGGGGAGCTGTTTTTT.

The gene calls are TRBV25-1 and TRBJ2-2, with 8 bases fitting TRBD1. Germline CDR1 MGHDK, CDR2 SYGVNS. The CDR3 is 13 amino acids. V shed 6 bases, J shed 6 bases, and the junction held 3 bases outside the gene matches. The CDR3 is CASRTQGAGELFF. CDR3 DNA: TGTGCCAGCAGGACACAGGGGGCCGGGGAGCTGTTTTTT.

The rearrangement uses TRBV6-6 and TRBJ2-1, with D uncertain. CDR1 is MNHNY and CDR2 is SVGAGI in the germline V gene (reference sequence). Deletions cut 2 bases from V and 5 bases from J, with 13 bases between. CDR3 length: 15 residues. In DNA form, the CDR3 reads TGTGCCAGCAGTTACCGGGTCGCATCCGACAATGAGCAGTTCTTC. This sequence encodes CASSYRVASDNEQFF.

This sequence joins TRBV5-1 and TRBJ2-3; 12 bases fit TRBD2. Germline CDR1 SGHRS, CDR2 YFSETQ. The CDR3 covers 14 residues. V gave up 9 bases and J gave up 6 bases; unmatched junction bases: 8. Written as DNA, the CDR3 is TGCGCCATTTCGACTAGCGGGAGTGCCGATACGCAGTATTTT. It codes for CAISTSGSADTQYF.

This clone was detected once. The sample holds other DNA sequences that translate to the same CDR3. This sequence joins TRBV11-3 and TRBJ2-1, with TRBD1 matching over 7 bases. With V trimmed by 1 base and J by 6 bases, 6 bases remained unmatched. CDR1 is SGHNT and CDR2 is YENEEA in the germline V gene. This CDR3 has 15 residues. CDR3 nucleotides: TGTGCCAGCAGCTTAGGACAGGGTTATGGCAATGAGCAGTTCTTC. Its protein product is CASSLGQGYGNEQFF.

For the CDR3, the DNA is TGTGCCAGCAGTAAGACAGGGCTTCATGCTGAAGCTTTCTTT. Protein sequence: CASSKTGLHAEAFF. The chain joins TRBV6-6 to TRBJ1-1; 7 nucleotides match TRBD1. CDR1 and CDR2 (germline): MNHNY, SVGAGI (reference sequence). V lost 5 bases, J lost 6 bases, and 9 bases stayed unmatched. The CDR3 runs 14 residues.

This clone was seen once. V is TRBV7-9 and J is TRBJ2-5; 11 bases agree with TRBD2. After removal of 4 bases from V and 5 bases from J, the junction contained 9 bases not matched to a gene. The V gene's germline CDR1 is SEHNR and CDR2 FQNEAQ (reference sequence). The CDR3 has 16 residues. CDR3 sequence reads: CASSSRVTSGVETQYF. The CDR3 DNA reads as TGTGCCAGCAGCTCAAGGGTGACTAGCGGGGTTGAGACCCAGTACTTC.

Here the CDR3 DNA reads TGCGCCAGCAGCTCCGGGACAGGGGGCCGCTACAATGAGCAGTTCTTC. Its protein product is CASSSGTGGRYNEQFF. The V and J genes are TRBV5-1 and TRBJ2-1; 12 positions match TRBD1. Trimming at V came to 3 bases and at J to 3 bases, leaving 4 bases not matched to a gene. Germline-derived CDR1 and CDR2 are SGHRS and YFSETQ. This CDR3 has 16 amino acids. Complete variable domain (other parts from reference TRBV5-1 and TRBJ2-1): KAGVTQTPRYLIKTRGQQVTLSCSPISGHRSVSWYQQTPGQGLQFLFEYFSETQRNKGNFPGRFSGRQFSNSRSEMNVSTLELGDSALYLCASSSGTGGRYNEQFFGPGTRLTVL.

The V gene is TRBV5-1, the J gene TRBJ2-2; 7 bases align to TRBD1. With V trimmed by 3 bases and J by 7 bases, 9 bases remained unmatched. The CDR3 spans 15 residues. The germline V gene encodes CDR1 SGHRS and CDR2 YFSETQ. The CDR3 nucleotides read TGCGCCAGCAGCTGGGGACAGACGTCGTACGGGGAGCTGTTTTTT. This codes for CASSWGQTSYGELFF.